The present T cell receptor beta chain was sequenced within a study of blood T cell repertoires in COVID-19. Here immunoSEQ multiplex PCR was the method, and the copy in TCRdb shows in-frame clones only, minus some. The sample holds approximately 300,000 clones; roughly nine tenths are singletons and the top ten take approximately 4.1%. V was cut by 5 bases and J by 1 base, with 11 bases left in between. CDR1 SQVTM and CDR2 ANQGSEA come from the germline V gene. CDR3 length equals 13 residues. Those designated as exposed participants met a COVID-19 case within 2 weeks before study entry. The chain links TRBV29-1 to TRBJ1-1, with D tentatively TRBD1 (5 bases). Input material: PBMCs or T cells enriched from blood (not recorded which). The receptor was derived from a woman between 25 and 40 years old who had been exposed to COVID-19. The CDR3 nucleotides are TGCAGCGTTAGCGACAGAAGGAACACTGAAGCTTTCTTT. Protein: CSVSDRRNTEAFF.